This T cell receptor (beta chain) was obtained from a study of patients and donors after allogeneic stem cell transplantation. This clonotype was observed a few times. MiXCR, applied by TCRdb to the RT-PCR reads, yields one record per CDR3 protein. The sample shows fewer than 500,000 distinct CDR3 sequences, 15% to 20% of them seen only once. Sample: blood, either unsorted or a sorted T cell fraction (not recorded which). The receptor was derived from a human donor who was either an allogeneic HSCT recipient or a stem cell or donor lymphocyte infusion donor (not recorded which). It is not recorded whose cells these are; they may come from a transplant donor.

This chain's CDR3 is CSASRQGIHEQYF. CDR3 nucleotide sequence: TGCAGTGCTAGCAGACAGGGGATTCACGAGCAGTACTTC. The gene calls are TRBV20-1 and TRBJ2-7, with 8 bases lining up with TRBD1. The CDR3 length is 13 residues. V was pared by 3 bases and J by 5 bases, with 6 bases of the junction left unmatched. Germline-derived CDR1 and CDR2 are DFQATT and SNEGSKA (reference sequence).